This T cell receptor (beta chain) is drawn from a study of CD8+ T cells in alopecia areata. In each case, RNA was isolated and then reverse transcribed into cDNA as the sequencing template. The protocol was immunoSEQ multiplex PCR, while the TCRdb copy is restricted to in-frame clones and leaves out a portion. The sample has 14,000 or so clones, 55% to 60% seen once. As for this clone: As yet, its antigen is unknown.

The study, taken as a whole, reports: Possibly because of HLA-related factors, TCR sharing was less clear across patients than in mice. Researchers report lesional scalp, most notably alopecia totalis/universalis, outstripped normal scalp in clonality.

It was from alopecia areata patients that lesional scalp punch biopsies and peripheral blood were collected. V lost 1 base and J lost 8, with 17 bases in between. This CDR3 contains 16 residues. Germline lookup yields CDR1 SGHTA and CDR2 FQGNSA. Sequenced material: skin, taken at week 0. The receptor was isolated from a human donor with alopecia areata. The V call is TRBV7-2, the J call TRBJ1-4; maybe TRBD1 (5 bases). The DNA for the CDR3 is TGTGCCAGCAGCTTAGGCGCGAGTGGGGGACGAGAAAAACTGTTTTTT. Its protein product is CASSLGASGGREKLFF.